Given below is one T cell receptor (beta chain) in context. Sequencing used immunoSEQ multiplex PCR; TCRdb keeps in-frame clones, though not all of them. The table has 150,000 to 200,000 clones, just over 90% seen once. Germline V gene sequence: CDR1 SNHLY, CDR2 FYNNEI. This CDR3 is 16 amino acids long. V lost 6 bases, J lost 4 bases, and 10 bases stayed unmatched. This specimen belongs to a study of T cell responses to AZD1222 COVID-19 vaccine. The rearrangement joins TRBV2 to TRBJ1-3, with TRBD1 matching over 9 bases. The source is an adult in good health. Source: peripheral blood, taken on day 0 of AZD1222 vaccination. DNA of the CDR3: TGTGCCAGCAGCTCACAGGGGGCGGCTTTCGGAAACACCATATATTTT. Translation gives CASSSQGAAFGNTIYF.